This TCR beta chain came from a study of metastatic and nonmetastatic thyroid tumors. Patients had received no treatment of any kind before thyroid surgery. TCRdb re-processed the PCR reads through MiXCR. The repertoire holds approximately 41,000 clones, 28% seen once, with roughly 9.5% in the top ten. Germline V gene sequence: CDR1 LGHNA, CDR2 YNFKEQ. This CDR3 has 17 residues. The ends lost 0 bases at V and 3 bases at J; junction bases unmatched: 9. This clone was seen repeatedly, ten times or more. The clonotype comes from a male donor with papillary thyroid cancer or a benign thyroid nodule (not recorded which). Some clones in this sample may be carry-over from other donors' samples. Sequences were obtained from blood. This rearrangement joins TRBV4-2 to TRBJ1-1; 8 bases map to TRBD1. The CDR3 region is CASSQEEDRGLYTEAFF. The CDR3 DNA is TGTGCCAGCAGCCAAGAGGAAGACAGGGGCTTGTACACTGAAGCTTTCTTT.